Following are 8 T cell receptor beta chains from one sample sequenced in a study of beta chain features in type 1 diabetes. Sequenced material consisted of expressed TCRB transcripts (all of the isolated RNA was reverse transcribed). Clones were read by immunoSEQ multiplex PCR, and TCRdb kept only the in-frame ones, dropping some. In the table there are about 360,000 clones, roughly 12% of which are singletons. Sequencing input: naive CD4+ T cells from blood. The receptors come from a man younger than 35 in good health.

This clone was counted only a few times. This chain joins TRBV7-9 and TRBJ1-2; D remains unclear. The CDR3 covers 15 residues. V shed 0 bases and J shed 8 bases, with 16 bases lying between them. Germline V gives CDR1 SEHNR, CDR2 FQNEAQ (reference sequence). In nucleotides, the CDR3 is TGTGCCAGCAGCTTAGCTGGAAGAGGGTTCGGCGGCTACACCTTC. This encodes CASSLAGRGFGGYTF.

The CDR3 protein is CASSEGTGGIYEQYF. The CDR3, as DNA: TGTGCCAGCAGTGAAGGGACAGGGGGCATCTACGAGCAGTACTTC. V usage is TRBV25-1 and J usage is TRBJ2-7; 12 positions agree with TRBD1. From germline, CDR1 is MGHDK and CDR2 SYGVNS. V lost 2 bases and J lost 3; bases outside the gene matches: 2. This CDR3 is 15 amino acids long.

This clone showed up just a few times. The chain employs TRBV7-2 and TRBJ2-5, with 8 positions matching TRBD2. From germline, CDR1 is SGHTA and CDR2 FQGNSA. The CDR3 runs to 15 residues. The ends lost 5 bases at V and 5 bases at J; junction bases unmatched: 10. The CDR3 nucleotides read TGTGCCAGCAGCCCCCGGCTAGCGGGTAGGGAGACCCAGTACTTC. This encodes CASSPRLAGRETQYF.

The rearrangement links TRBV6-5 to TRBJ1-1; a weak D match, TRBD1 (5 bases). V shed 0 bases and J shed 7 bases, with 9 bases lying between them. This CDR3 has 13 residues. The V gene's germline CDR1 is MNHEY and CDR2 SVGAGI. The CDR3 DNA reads TGTGCCAGCAGTTACTCGTTGACAGTTGAAGCTTTCTTT. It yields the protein CASSYSLTVEAFF.

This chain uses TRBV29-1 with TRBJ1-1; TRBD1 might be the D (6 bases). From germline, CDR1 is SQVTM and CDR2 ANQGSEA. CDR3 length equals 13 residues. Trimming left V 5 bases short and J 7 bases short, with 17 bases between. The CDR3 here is CSVIIRRGGEAFF. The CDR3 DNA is TGCAGCGTTATAATTAGGAGAGGGGGTGAAGCTTTCTTT.

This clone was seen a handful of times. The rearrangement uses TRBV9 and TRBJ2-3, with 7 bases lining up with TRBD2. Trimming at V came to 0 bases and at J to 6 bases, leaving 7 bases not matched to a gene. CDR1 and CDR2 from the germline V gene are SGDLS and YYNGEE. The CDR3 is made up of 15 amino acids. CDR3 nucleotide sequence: TGTGCCAGCAGCGTAGCGGCGGGAGTGGGGGATACGCAGTATTTT. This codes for CASSVAAGVGDTQYF.

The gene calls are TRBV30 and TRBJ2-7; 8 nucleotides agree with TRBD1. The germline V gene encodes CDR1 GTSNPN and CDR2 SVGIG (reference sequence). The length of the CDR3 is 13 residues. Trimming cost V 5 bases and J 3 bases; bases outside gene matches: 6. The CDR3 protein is CAWGTGPNYEQYF. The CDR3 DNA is TGTGCCTGGGGGACAGGCCCCAACTACGAGCAGTACTTC.

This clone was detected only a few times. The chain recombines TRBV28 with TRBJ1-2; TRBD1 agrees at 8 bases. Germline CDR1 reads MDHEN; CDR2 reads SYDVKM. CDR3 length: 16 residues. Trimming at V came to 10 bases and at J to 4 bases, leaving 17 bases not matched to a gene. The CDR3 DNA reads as TGTGCCACCTTGAGAAATCCGGGACAGGCGTCCTATGGCTACACCTTC. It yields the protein CATLRNPGQASYGYTF.